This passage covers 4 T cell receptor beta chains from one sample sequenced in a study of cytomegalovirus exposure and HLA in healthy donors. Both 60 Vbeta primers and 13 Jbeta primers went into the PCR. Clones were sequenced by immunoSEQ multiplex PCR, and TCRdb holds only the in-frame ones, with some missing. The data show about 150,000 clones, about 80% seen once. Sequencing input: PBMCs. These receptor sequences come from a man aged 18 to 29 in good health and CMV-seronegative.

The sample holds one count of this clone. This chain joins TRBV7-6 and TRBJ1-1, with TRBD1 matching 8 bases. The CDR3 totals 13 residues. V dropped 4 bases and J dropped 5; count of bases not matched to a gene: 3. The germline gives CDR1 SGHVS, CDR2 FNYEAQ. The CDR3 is CASSYDRGTEAFF. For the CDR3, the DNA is TGTGCCAGCAGCTACGACAGGGGAACTGAAGCTTTCTTT.

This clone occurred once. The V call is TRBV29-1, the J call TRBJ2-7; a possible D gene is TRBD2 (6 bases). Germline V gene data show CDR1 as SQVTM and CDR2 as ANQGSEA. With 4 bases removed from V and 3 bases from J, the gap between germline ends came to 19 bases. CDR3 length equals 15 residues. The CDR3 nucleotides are TGCAGCGTTGGGTTAGCGGAGTCCCGACACTACGAGCAGTACTTC. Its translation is CSVGLAESRHYEQYF.

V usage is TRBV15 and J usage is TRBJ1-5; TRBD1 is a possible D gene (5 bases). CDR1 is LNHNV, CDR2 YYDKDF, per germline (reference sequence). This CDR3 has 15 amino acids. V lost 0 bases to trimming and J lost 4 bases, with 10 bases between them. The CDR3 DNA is TGTGCCACCAGCAGAGATCTACAGGATAATCAGCCCCAGCATTTT. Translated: CATSRDLQDNQPQHF.

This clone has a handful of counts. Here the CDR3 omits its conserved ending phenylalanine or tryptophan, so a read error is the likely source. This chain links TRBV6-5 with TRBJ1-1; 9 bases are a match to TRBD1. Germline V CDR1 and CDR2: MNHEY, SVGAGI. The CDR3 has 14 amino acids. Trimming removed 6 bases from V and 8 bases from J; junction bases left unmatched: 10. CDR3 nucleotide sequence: TGTGCCAGCAGGCCGGGACAGGGACATACAGAAGCTTTCCTT. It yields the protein CASRPGQGHTEAFL.